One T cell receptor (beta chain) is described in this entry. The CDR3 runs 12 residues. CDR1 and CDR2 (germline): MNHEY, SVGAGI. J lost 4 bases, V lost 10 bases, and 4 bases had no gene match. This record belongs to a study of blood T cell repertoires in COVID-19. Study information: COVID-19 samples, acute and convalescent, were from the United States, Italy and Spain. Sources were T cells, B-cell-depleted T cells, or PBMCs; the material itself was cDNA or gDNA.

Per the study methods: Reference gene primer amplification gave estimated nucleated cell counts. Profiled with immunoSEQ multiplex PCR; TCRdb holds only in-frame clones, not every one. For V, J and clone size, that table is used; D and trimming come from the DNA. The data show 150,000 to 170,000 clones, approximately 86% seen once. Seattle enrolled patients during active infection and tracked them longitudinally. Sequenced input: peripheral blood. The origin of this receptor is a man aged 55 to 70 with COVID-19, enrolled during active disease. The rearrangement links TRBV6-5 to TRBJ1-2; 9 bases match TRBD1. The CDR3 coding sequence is TGTGCCACTGAGGACAGGGGCTATGGCTACACCTTC. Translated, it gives CATEDRGYGYTF.